Presented here are 23 T cell receptor beta chains from one specimen sequenced in a study of blood T cell repertoires in COVID-19. Measured with immunoSEQ multiplex PCR; TCRdb has only the in-frame clones, and not every one. The table records 270,000 or so clones, approximately 81% of them present only once. The sample was peripheral blood. All receptors come from a woman aged 18-29 years with acute or convalescent COVID-19.

The gene calls are TRBV2 and TRBJ1-2; 10 bases agree with TRBD1. With 3 bases clipped from V and 8 bases from J, the junction kept 12 bases outside the gene matches. Germline assignment: CDR1 SNHLY and CDR2 FYNNEI. CDR3 length equals 16 residues. This chain's CDR3 is CASSDPGDRGGWGYTF. The CDR3 DNA follows: TGTGCCAGCAGTGACCCCGGGGACAGGGGAGGTTGGGGCTACACCTTC.

This clone was seen once. CDR3 protein: CASSLVAGLTSTDTQYF. The CDR3 nucleotides read TGTGCCAGCAGCTTAGTAGCGGGTCTTACTAGCACAGATACGCAGTATTTT. The chain couples TRBV7-2 to TRBJ2-3; 7 bases map to TRBD2. The CDR3 sequence is 17 residues long. V trimming: 1 base; J trimming: 0 bases; junction bases outside the gene matches: 7. Germline CDR1 and CDR2: SGHTA and FQGNSA.

The V and J genes are TRBV28 and TRBJ2-7, with TRBD2 identical over 7 bases. Germline lookup yields CDR1 MDHEN and CDR2 SYDVKM. With V trimmed by 4 bases and J by 7 bases, 7 bases remained unmatched. This CDR3 comprises 13 residues. For the CDR3, the DNA is TGTGCCAGCAGTTACGGAGCGGGACTGGAGCAGTACTTC. Its translation: CASSYGAGLEQYF.

Points on this clone: Other nucleotide sequences in the sample specify the same CDR3. This sequence joins TRBV6-5 and TRBJ1-5; D unclear. V was shortened by 0 bases and J by 5 bases, with 11 bases between the two germline ends. The CDR3 length is 15 residues. The germline gives CDR1 MNHEY, CDR2 SVGAGI. CDR3 sequence reads: CASSYSTGSDQPQHF. CDR3 nucleotide sequence: TGTGCCAGCAGTTACTCGACGGGTTCAGATCAGCCCCAGCATTTT.

The chain has TRBV27 and TRBJ1-5; no definite D call. The V gene lost 6 bases and the J gene lost 14 bases, with 23 bases spanning the gap. CDR1 MNHEY and CDR2 SMNVEV come from the germline V gene (reference sequence). The CDR3 is 14 residues long. For the CDR3, the DNA is TGTGCCAGCAGCCCCGGGTCATTGAGGAACAAAGAGCATTTT. This gives the protein CASSPGSLRNKEHF.

This rearrangement joins TRBV15 to TRBJ2-7, with 7 bases lining up with TRBD1. Unmatched junction bases numbered 7, after V lost 3 bases and J lost 2 bases. The CDR3 has 15 residues. The germline V gene has CDR1 LNHNV and CDR2 YYDKDF (reference sequence). CDR3 nucleotide sequence: TGTGCCACCAGCAGTACCCGAGACAGGGCCTACGAGCAGTACTTC. It yields the protein CATSSTRDRAYEQYF.

CDR3 in DNA: TGTGCCAGCTCGCCCGAACCTCGACTAGCGGGAGGGCCCTCGGACGGGGAGCTGTTTTTT. Amino acids: CASSPEPRLAGGPSDGELFF. The chain has TRBV18 and TRBJ2-2; 14 nucleotides line up with TRBD2. The germline CDR1 and CDR2 sequences are KGHSH and LQKENI. There are 20 residues in the CDR3. Trimming took 6 bases from V and 7 from J; bases not matched to a gene: 19.

This clone has a single count. The genes are TRBV7-9 and TRBJ2-3, with 13 bases lining up with TRBD2. CDR1 SEHNR and CDR2 FQNEAQ come from the germline V gene (reference sequence). The ends lost 5 bases at V and 2 bases at J; junction bases unmatched: 4. The CDR3 loop spans 16 amino acids. The CDR3 sequence: CASSPTSGRPTDTQYF. The CDR3 DNA reads TGTGCCAGCAGCCCGACTAGCGGGAGGCCCACAGATACGCAGTATTTT.

The chain has TRBV27 and TRBJ2-3, with TRBD2 identical over 9 bases. The junction had 11 bases not matched to a gene; V was cut back by 6 bases and J by 4 bases. Germline values: CDR1 MNHEY, CDR2 SMNVEV (reference sequence). The CDR3 consists of 16 residues. CDR3: CASSLFSGSRADTQYF. CDR3 in DNA: TGTGCCAGCAGCCTATTTAGCGGGAGTAGGGCAGATACGCAGTATTTT.

This CDR3 is CASSHGSNTDTQYF. Here the CDR3 DNA reads TGCGCCAGCAGCCACGGGAGTAACACAGATACGCAGTATTTT. V is TRBV4-3 and J is TRBJ2-3; D is possibly TRBD2 (6 bases). V was trimmed by 3 bases and J by 2 bases, leaving 9 bases between them. Looked up from germline, CDR1 is LGHNA and CDR2 is YSLEER. The CDR3 consists of 14 residues.

The chain links TRBV6-2 or TRBV6-3 to TRBJ2-2; 10 positions agree with TRBD2. The V and J ends lost 8 bases and 4 bases, in that order; junction bases with no gene match: 10. Germline V gene lookup returns CDR1 MNHEY and CDR2 SVGEGT. The CDR3 consists of 16 residues. The CDR3 nucleotides are TGTGCCAGCCGTTCTATCCGGACTAGCGGCACCGGGGAGCTGTTTTTT. Residues: CASRSIRTSGTGELFF.

This clone was seen a single time. The chain links TRBV9 to TRBJ1-4; D is unclear. The CDR3 spans 15 residues. CDR1 SGDLS and CDR2 YYNGEE come from the germline V gene. V was cut by 4 bases and J by 2 bases, with 12 bases left in between. The CDR3 reads CASSRSGSTNEKLFF. The CDR3 bases are TGTGCCAGCAGCCGGAGCGGGTCGACTAATGAAAAACTGTTTTTT.

This clone was counted only a few times. CDR3: CASSSTGTARWAIYF. The CDR3 nucleotides read TGTGCCAGCAGTTCTACCGGGACTGCTCGATGGGCCATATATTTT. This chain uses TRBV28 with TRBJ1-3, with D perhaps TRBD1 (5 bases). Germline lookup yields CDR1 MDHEN and CDR2 SYDVKM. The CDR3 loop spans 15 amino acids. Trimming left V 4 bases short and J 11 bases short, with 21 bases between.

The chain employs TRBV13 and TRBJ2-1; 8 positions match TRBD2. The CDR3 is 19 residues long. Germline CDR1 PRHDT, CDR2 FYEKMQ (reference sequence). After removal of 9 bases from V and 1 base from J, the junction contained 20 bases not matched to a gene. The CDR3 DNA reads TGTGCCAGTTCCCTAGAATTAGCGGGGCCAGGCGGGTCCTACAATGAGCAGTTCTTC. Its protein is CASSLELAGPGGSYNEQFF. The whole variable domain, filled in from reference TRBV13 and TRBJ2-1, reads AAGVIQSPRHLIKEKRETATLKCYPIPRHDTVYWYQQGPGQDPQFLISFYEKMQSDKGSIPDRFSAQQFSDYHSELNMSSLELGDSALYFCASSLELAGPGGSYNEQFFGPGTRLTVL.

This chain uses TRBV6-2 or TRBV6-3 with TRBJ2-1; no clear D. Germline-derived CDR1 and CDR2 are MNHEY and SVGEGT. V was shortened by 5 bases and J by 6 bases, with 14 bases between the two germline ends. The CDR3 spans 14 residues. The CDR3 protein is CASSLRNRVNEQFF. The CDR3 coding sequence is TGTGCCAGCAGTCTAAGAAACCGGGTCAATGAGCAGTTCTTC.

This chain joins TRBV7-2 and TRBJ2-3; the match to TRBD1 covers 7 bases. The CDR3 extends over 16 amino acids. The germline CDR1 and CDR2 sequences are SGHTA and FQGNSA. The V and J ends lost 4 bases and 4 bases, in that order; junction bases with no gene match: 11. The CDR3 DNA follows: TGTGCCAGCAGCTACTCCGGGACAGTGGGGTCAGATACGCAGTATTTT. Translation gives CASSYSGTVGSDTQYF.

The chain joins TRBV5-1 to TRBJ2-7; possible D gene TRBD2, 5 bases. The CDR3 is 15 amino acids. V lost 2 bases to trimming and J lost 0 bases, with 12 bases between them. CDR1 and CDR2 (germline): SGHRS, YFSETQ. The CDR3 coding sequence is TGCGCCAGCAGCTTAGAGGGTGGATACTCCTACGAGCAGTACTTC. It translates to CASSLEGGYSYEQYF.

The rearrangement links TRBV5-1 to TRBJ1-4; 11 bases are shared with TRBD1. Germline V gene lookup returns CDR1 SGHRS and CDR2 YFSETQ. After removal of 2 bases from V and 7 bases from J, the junction contained 16 bases not matched to a gene. This CDR3 is built from 19 residues. CDR3 loop: CASSLSPLGQGVGGEKLFF. Here the CDR3 DNA reads TGCGCCAGCAGCTTATCCCCCCTGGGACAGGGGGTGGGAGGTGAAAAACTGTTTTTT.

The chain is built from TRBV19 and TRBJ1-4; 8 nucleotides align to TRBD1. V shed 5 bases, J shed 10 bases, and the junction held 12 bases outside the gene matches. CDR1 and CDR2 (germline): LNHDA, SQIVND (reference sequence). This CDR3 is 15 amino acids long. This CDR3 reads CASSDYRGQVGKLFF. In nucleotides, the CDR3 is TGTGCCAGTAGTGACTACAGGGGACAGGTCGGAAAACTGTTTTTT.

The rearrangement links TRBV11-3 to TRBJ2-2; 7 bases match TRBD2. V lost 1 base, J lost 2 bases, and 10 bases stayed unmatched. The CDR3 loop spans 18 amino acids. In germline, CDR1 is SGHNT, CDR2 YENEEA. DNA of the CDR3: TGTGCCAGCAGCTTAGTACGGTTCGCGGGAGAAAACACCGGGGAGCTGTTTTTT. Amino acids: CASSLVRFAGENTGELFF.

This clone was recorded once. The CDR3 DNA follows: TGTGCCAGCAGCCCAAGAGGCGGGGCTAGCACAGATACGCAGTATTTT. Encoded protein: CASSPRGGASTDTQYF. This rearrangement joins TRBV11-3 to TRBJ2-3, with D possibly being TRBD2 (6 bases). CDR3 length equals 16 residues. Germline V gene lookup returns CDR1 SGHNT and CDR2 YENEEA. V dropped 5 bases and J dropped 0 bases, with 15 bases sitting between them.

This sequence joins TRBV7-9 and TRBJ2-5; D not certain. The CDR3 is made up of 15 amino acids. Trimming removed 2 bases from V and 0 bases from J, with 10 bases in between. Germline CDR1 and CDR2: SEHNR and FQNEAQ (reference sequence). CDR3 residues: CASSLNQADQETQYF. The CDR3 nucleotides read TGTGCCAGCAGCTTAAACCAGGCAGACCAAGAGACCCAGTACTTC.

This clone was seen just once. The chain is built from TRBV10-1 and TRBJ2-7; D might be TRBD2 (6 bases). V was shortened by 8 bases and J by 0 bases, with 20 bases between the two germline ends. Germline CDR1 and CDR2: WNHNN and SYGVQD (reference sequence). This CDR3 is built from 16 residues. The DNA for the CDR3 is TGCGCCAGCCCCTTGGCGGGACCTCCTTACTCCTACGAGCAGTACTTC. Amino acid sequence: CASPLAGPPYSYEQYF.